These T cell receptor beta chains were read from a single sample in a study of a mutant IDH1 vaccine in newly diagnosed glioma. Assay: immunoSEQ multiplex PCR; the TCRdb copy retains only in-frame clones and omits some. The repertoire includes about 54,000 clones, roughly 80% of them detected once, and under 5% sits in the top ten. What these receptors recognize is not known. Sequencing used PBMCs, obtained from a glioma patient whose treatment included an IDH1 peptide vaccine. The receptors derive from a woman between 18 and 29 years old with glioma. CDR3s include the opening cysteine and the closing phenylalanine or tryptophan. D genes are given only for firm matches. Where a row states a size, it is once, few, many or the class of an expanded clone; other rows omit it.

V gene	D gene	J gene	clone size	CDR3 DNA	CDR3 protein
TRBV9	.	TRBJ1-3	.	TGTGCCAGCAGCGGAAGATACTCTGGAAACACCATATATTTT	CASSGRYSGNTIYF
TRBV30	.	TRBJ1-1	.	TGTGCCTGGGAGGGAGGACGGACTGAAGCTTTCTTT	CAWEGGRTEAFF
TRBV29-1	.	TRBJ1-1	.	TGCAGCGTTGGGGCGGGGACTGAAGCTTTCTTT	CSVGAGTEAFF
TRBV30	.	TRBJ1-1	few	TGTGCCTGGAGTGAGGTTCGCGGCGACGAAGCTTTCTTT	CAWSEVRGDEAFF
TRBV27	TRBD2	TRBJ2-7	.	TGTGCCAGCAGTCCCCGGGCGGGGGCGGGGGGGTACGAGCAGTACTTC	CASSPRAGAGGYEQYF
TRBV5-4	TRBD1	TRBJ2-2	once	TGTGCCAGCAGCCCCAACCGGGACAGGGGCCGGGAGCTGTTTTTT	CASSPNRDRGRELFF
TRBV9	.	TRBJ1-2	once	TGTGCCAGCAGCGTAGCTGGCCGCCCGAGCGATGGCTACACCTTC	CASSVAGRPSDGYTF
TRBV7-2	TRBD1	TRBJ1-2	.	TGTGCCAGCAGCTTAGAGGGGTTTGGGACAGGAGACTATGGCTACACCTTC	CASSLEGFGTGDYGYTF
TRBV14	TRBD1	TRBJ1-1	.	TGTGCCAGCAGCCTTCGGACAGGGAGTAACACTGAAGCTTTCTTT	CASSLRTGSNTEAFF
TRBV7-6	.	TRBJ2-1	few	TGTGCCAGCAGCTACCCCCGTCGGGGAGCGGGACAAGATATGCAGTTCTTC	CASSYPRRGAGQDMQFF
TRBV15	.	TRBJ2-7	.	TGTGCCACCAGCATCGGGACACCGTGGGAGCAGTACTTC	CATSIGTPWEQYF
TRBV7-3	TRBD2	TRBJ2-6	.	TGTGCCAGCAGCTCCCGCCGGGCTAGCGGGACCTCCCCTGGGGCCAACGTCCTGACTTTC	CASSSRRASGTSPGANVLTF
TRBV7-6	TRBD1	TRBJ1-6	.	TGTGCCAGCAGCCCTTCCGGGACAGGGCTCAGTTCACCCCTCCACTTT	CASSPSGTGLSSPLHF
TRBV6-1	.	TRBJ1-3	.	TGTGCCAGCAGTGAACAGGGTATTTCTGGAAACACCATATATTTT	CASSEQGISGNTIYF
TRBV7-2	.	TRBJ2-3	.	TGTGCCAGCAGCTTAGGCCCGTCATCTCCGTTAATGACAGATACGCAGTATTTT	CASSLGPSSPLMTDTQYF
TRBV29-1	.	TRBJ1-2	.	TGCAGCGTTCAGGACCGGTCCTTAGGCTACACCTTC	CSVQDRSLGYTF
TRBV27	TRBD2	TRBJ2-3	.	TGTGCCAGCAGTTTGCGCCTAGCGGGTAGCACAGATACGCAGTATTTT	CASSLRLAGSTDTQYF
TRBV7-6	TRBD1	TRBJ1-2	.	TGTGCCAGCAGCTCCCGGACAGGGGGCTACTATGGCTACACCTTC	CASSSRTGGYYGYTF
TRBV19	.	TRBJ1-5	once	TGTGCCAGTAGGACAAGACAGGGCAATCAGCCCCAGCATTTT	CASRTRQGNQPQHF
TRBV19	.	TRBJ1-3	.	TGTGCCAGTAGTATAATTGGAGTTGGGACCTCCTCTGGAAACACCATATATTTT	CASSIIGVGTSSGNTIYF
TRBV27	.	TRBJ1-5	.	TGTGCCAGCAGTTCTACTAAGTCTACAGGCAATCAGCCCCAGCATTTT	CASSSTKSTGNQPQHF
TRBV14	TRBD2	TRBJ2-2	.	TGTGCCAGCAGGTCTAGCGGGAGACTCACCGAGGAGCTGTTTTTT	CASRSSGRLTEELFF
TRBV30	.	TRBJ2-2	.	TGTGCCTGGAGTGTACGGGGGCCCGGGGAGCTGTTTTTT	CAWSVRGPGELFF
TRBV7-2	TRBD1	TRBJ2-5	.	TGTGCCAGCAGCCGGGACAGGGTAGAGACCCAGTACTTC	CASSRDRVETQYF
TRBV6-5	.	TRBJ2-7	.	TGTGCCAGCAGTTACCCCGAGCAGTACTTC	CASSYPEQYF
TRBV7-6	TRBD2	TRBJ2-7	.	TGTGCCAGCAGCTTAGAAGGTGGGGGGGCCTACGAGCAGTACTTC	CASSLEGGGAYEQYF
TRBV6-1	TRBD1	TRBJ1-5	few	TGTGCCACCGAGACAGGGGTTTTTCAGCCCCAGCATTTT	CATETGVFQPQHF
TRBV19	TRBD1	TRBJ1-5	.	TGTGCCAGTAGTTCAGGGACAGGGGGCGGAGGTGGCAATCAGCCCCAGCATTTT	CASSSGTGGGGGNQPQHF
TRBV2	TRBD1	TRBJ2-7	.	TGTGCCACCCGGGGCGACAGGGGGAATGAGCAGTACTTC	CATRGDRGNEQYF
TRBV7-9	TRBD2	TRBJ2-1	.	TGTGCCAGCACTCGGGGACTAGCGGGAGGGCAGAATGAGCAGTTCTTC	CASTRGLAGGQNEQFF
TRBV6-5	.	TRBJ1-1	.	TGTGCCAGCAGTTATGGGGGGGGCACTGAAGCTTTCTTT	CASSYGGGTEAFF
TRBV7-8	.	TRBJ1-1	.	TGTGCCAGCAGCAGCCAGACGAGGGGCCCTGAAGCTTTCTTT	CASSSQTRGPEAFF
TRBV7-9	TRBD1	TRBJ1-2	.	TGTGCCAGCAGCACTGGGACAGGGGTGGAATATGGCTACACCTTC	CASSTGTGVEYGYTF
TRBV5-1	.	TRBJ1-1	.	TGCGCCAGCAGGGGGGGTGGGAACACTGAAGCTTTCTTT	CASRGGGNTEAFF
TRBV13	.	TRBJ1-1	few	TGTGCCAGCAGCCCTCGAACCGGAGGAGCTTTCTTT	CASSPRTGGAFF
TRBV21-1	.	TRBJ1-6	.	TGTGCCAGCAGCAAAGCGCGAAAGGTTTCAAAAGGTTCCTATAATTCACCCCTCCACTTT	CASSKARKVSKGSYNSPLHF
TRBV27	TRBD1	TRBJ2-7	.	TGTGCCAGCAGGGGGGACAGCTTCTCCTACGAGCAGTACTTC	CASRGDSFSYEQYF
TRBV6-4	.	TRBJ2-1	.	TGTGCCAGCTCTGGAACGAGCTCCTACAATGAGCAGTTCTTC	CASSGTSSYNEQFF
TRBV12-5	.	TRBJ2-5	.	TGTGCTAGTGGTTCGGAGACCCAGTACTTC	CASGSETQYF
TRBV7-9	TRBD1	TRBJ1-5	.	TGTGCCAGCAGCGCTCCATGGACAGGAACCAATCAGCCCCAGCATTTT	CASSAPWTGTNQPQHF
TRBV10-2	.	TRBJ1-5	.	TGCGCCAGCAAGGACGGCTTTAGCAATCAGCCCCAGCATTTT	CASKDGFSNQPQHF
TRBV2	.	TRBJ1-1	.	TGTGCCAGCAGGGAGACAGGCCCGAACACTGAAGCTTTCTTT	CASRETGPNTEAFF
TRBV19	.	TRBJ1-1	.	TGTGCCAGTAGTATAGATACAGGGAACACTGAAGCTTTCTTT	CASSIDTGNTEAFF
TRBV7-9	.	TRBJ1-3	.	TGTGCCAGCAGCTCCCGGGACTCCAGCGGAAACACCATATATTTT	CASSSRDSSGNTIYF
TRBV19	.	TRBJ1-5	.	TGTGCCAGTAGTAGTGGTCCCTCGGGGCAGCCCCAGCATTTT	CASSSGPSGQPQHF